The sequence of this T cell receptor (beta chain) was determined in a study of T cell responses to AZD1222 COVID-19 vaccine. About the study: Researchers grouped second doses given at about 4 or about 12 weeks into one pool.

Points on this clone: Its matching antigen is unknown.

Measured with immunoSEQ multiplex PCR; TCRdb has only the in-frame clones, and not every one. The table lists 150,000 or so clones, about 91% of them singletons. Germline V gene data show CDR1 as SGHNT and CDR2 as YYREEE (reference sequence). This CDR3 comprises 16 residues. V lost 4 bases to trimming and J lost 2 bases, with 19 bases between them. Study outcomes and limitations: Once two AZD1222 doses were given, Spike-specific TCR breadth and depth went up. The donor group comprised mostly white British people and more females; the analysis possibly underestimated clonal diversity.

V gene TRBV5-4 combines with J gene TRBJ2-7, with D tentatively TRBD1 (6 bases). The sequencing here drew on peripheral blood, taken on day 0 of AZD1222 vaccination. The clonotype comes from an adult in good health. CDR3 in amino acids: CASSAPGHKYPYEQYF. CDR3 coding DNA: TGTGCCAGCAGCGCTCCGGGACATAAGTACCCCTACGAGCAGTACTTC.